The 22 T cell receptor beta chains given below trace back to one sample, sequenced in a study of T cell responses to AZD1222 COVID-19 vaccine. The table came from immunoSEQ multiplex PCR; TCRdb's copy has only in-frame clones and leaves some out. The sample has 150,000 to 200,000 clones, 85% to 95% seen once. The sequencing here drew on peripheral blood, taken on day 0 of AZD1222 vaccination. The receptors originated from an adult in good health.

V is TRBV5-4 and J is TRBJ2-7; 11 nucleotides align to TRBD2. V lost 0 bases and J lost 0; bases outside the gene matches: 2. The CDR3 length is 16 residues. CDR1 and CDR2 (germline): SGHNT, YYREEE (reference sequence). Here the CDR3 reads CASSLGLAGSSYEQYF. For the CDR3, the DNA is TGTGCCAGCAGCTTGGGACTAGCGGGGAGCTCCTACGAGCAGTACTTC. The full variable domain, in which reference TRBV5-4 and TRBJ2-7 provide the parts outside the CDR3, is ETGVTQSPTHLIKTRGQQVTLRCSSQSGHNTVSWYQQALGQGPQFIFQYYREEENGRGNFPPRFSGLQFPNYSSELNVNALELDDSALYLCASSLGLAGSSYEQYFGPGTRLTVT.

The J gene is TRBJ1-2, the V gene TRBV28; 10 nucleotides match TRBD1. This CDR3 spans 15 amino acids. V was pared by 4 bases and J by 6 bases, with 8 bases of the junction left unmatched. Germline V gives CDR1 MDHEN, CDR2 SYDVKM. CDR3 DNA sequence: TGTGCCAGCAGTTCCCGGGGGACAGGGGACCATGGCTACACCTTC. The encoded protein is CASSSRGTGDHGYTF.

In this sample, this clone turned up once. V usage is TRBV20-1 and J usage is TRBJ1-1; a weak D match, TRBD1 (5 bases). Trimming took off 6 bases at V and 5 bases at J, with 10 bases between the two ends. The CDR3 has 11 residues. The germline gives CDR1 DFQATT, CDR2 SNEGSKA (reference sequence). In nucleotides, the CDR3 is TGCAGTGCCGGAGGGGTAACTGAAGCTTTCTTT. It yields the protein CSAGGVTEAFF.

The chain uses TRBV6-5 and TRBJ2-5, with unresolved D. CDR1 and CDR2 (germline): MNHEY, SVGAGI. The length of the CDR3 is 12 residues. V dropped 0 bases and J dropped 3 bases, with 2 bases sitting between them. The CDR3 nucleotides are TGTGCCAGCAGTTACTCAGAAGAGACCCAGTACTTC. Its translation is CASSYSEETQYF.

The V gene is TRBV19, the J gene TRBJ1-1; TRBD1 agrees at 9 bases. CDR1 is LNHDA, CDR2 SQIVND, per germline (reference sequence). CDR3 length: 15 residues. Trimming cost V 6 bases and J 1 base; bases outside gene matches: 6. CDR3 loop: CASRTRQGENTEAFF. CDR3 nucleotide sequence: TGTGCCAGTAGAACGCGACAGGGGGAGAACACTGAAGCTTTCTTT.

V is TRBV6-5 and J is TRBJ1-5; 9 nucleotides agree with TRBD1. The J segment lost 1 base and the V segment lost 6 bases, leaving 1 base of the junction unmatched. The CDR3 is made up of 14 amino acids. The germline V gene encodes CDR1 MNHEY and CDR2 SVGAGI. CDR3 residues: CASSGQGSNQPQHF. In DNA form, the CDR3 reads TGTGCCAGCAGCGGACAGGGGAGCAATCAGCCCCAGCATTTT.

This sequence joins TRBV19 and TRBJ1-6, with 7 bases identical to TRBD1. Trimming took 9 bases from V and 7 from J; bases not matched to a gene: 6. Germline CDR1 and CDR2: LNHDA and SQIVND (reference sequence). The CDR3 length is 13 residues. The CDR3 DNA is TGTGCCAGCCACCCGACAGGGAATTCACCCCTCCACTTT. It is translated as CASHPTGNSPLHF.

The rearrangement uses TRBV23-1 and TRBJ1-1, with a weak D call TRBD1 (6 bases). TRBV23-1 is assigned to the ORF class and has an uncertain function. CDR3 length equals 16 residues. The V end lost 0 bases, the J end lost 7 bases, and 18 bases lay between the germline ends. The CDR3 region is CASSQSTVIGGHEAFF. The CDR3 region has the DNA TGCGCCAGCAGTCAATCAACGGTCATAGGGGGTCATGAAGCTTTCTTT.

V usage is TRBV6-5 and J usage is TRBJ2-3; D is ambiguous. This CDR3 comprises 15 residues. The V gene's germline CDR1 is MNHEY and CDR2 SVGAGI. V dropped 0 bases and J dropped 4 bases, with 11 bases sitting between them. CDR3 nucleotides: TGTGCCAGCAGTTACTCGAGTATGGGATCAGATACGCAGTATTTT. The encoded protein is CASSYSSMGSDTQYF.

This chain uses TRBV6-2 or TRBV6-3 with TRBJ2-2; 11 nucleotides agree with TRBD2. J gave up 4 bases and V 5 bases, and 12 bases lay outside the gene matches. The germline CDR1 and CDR2 sequences are MNHEY and SVGEGT. The CDR3 has 18 amino acids. The CDR3 loop is CASSDWPSLAGVTGELFF. The CDR3 coding sequence is TGTGCCAGCAGTGACTGGCCTTCACTAGCGGGGGTCACCGGGGAGCTGTTTTTT.

The chain is built from TRBV6-5 and TRBJ1-2; unclear D gene. The CDR3 contains 14 residues. Germline values: CDR1 MNHEY, CDR2 SVGAGI. V gave up 0 bases and J gave up 6 bases, with 11 bases separating them. The CDR3 bases are TGTGCCAGCAGTTACTCTGAGGGAACTAATGGCTACACCTTC. Protein: CASSYSEGTNGYTF.

The chain recombines TRBV18 with TRBJ2-7, with 10 bases matching TRBD1. CDR3 size: 15 residues. From germline, CDR1 is KGHSH and CDR2 LQKENI. Trimming took 3 bases from V and 9 from J; bases not matched to a gene: 11. CDR3 protein: CASSPGTGAKLRQYF. The CDR3 coding sequence is TGTGCCAGCTCACCCGGGACAGGGGCCAAATTAAGGCAGTACTTC.

The genes are TRBV18 and TRBJ1-5; the D gene is possibly TRBD1 (5 bases). Per the germline V gene, CDR1 is KGHSH and CDR2 is LQKENI. The V and J ends lost 2 bases and 2 bases respectively, with 7 bases between them. The CDR3 has 14 amino acids. DNA of the CDR3: TGTGCCAGCTCACCAGACAGTGGCAATCAGCCCCAGCATTTT. Its translation is CASSPDSGNQPQHF.

The chain carries TRBV15 and TRBJ2-2, with 9 bases lining up with TRBD1. CDR3 size: 17 residues. Per germline, CDR1 LNHNV and CDR2 YYDKDF (reference sequence). V gave up 5 bases and J gave up 0 bases; unmatched junction bases: 7. Here the CDR3 reads CATSSKRTGANTGELFF. The CDR3 nucleotides are TGTGCCACCAGCTCTAAACGGACAGGGGCGAACACCGGGGAGCTGTTTTTT.

The J gene is TRBJ2-5, the V gene TRBV19, with D hard to call. V was clipped by 1 base and J by 4 bases, with 10 bases between them. Germline assignment: CDR1 LNHDA and CDR2 SQIVND (reference sequence). The CDR3 extends over 14 amino acids. In DNA, the CDR3 is TGTGCCAGTAGTATAGGGGCAGGTTCAGAGACCCAGTACTTC. Its protein product is CASSIGAGSETQYF.

The chain carries TRBV19 and TRBJ2-2; D gene uncertain. The germline V gene encodes CDR1 LNHDA and CDR2 SQIVND (reference sequence). The CDR3 consists of 14 residues. The V gene lost 5 bases and the J gene lost 6 bases, with 13 bases spanning the gap. The CDR3 nucleotides read TGTGCCAGTAGTCCCACGGTAGCCCCCGGGGAGCTGTTTTTT. Amino acids: CASSPTVAPGELFF.

The chain employs TRBV11-2 and TRBJ2-5; 14 positions match TRBD2. The trim removed 5 bases at V and 1 base at J, leaving 6 bases unmatched. Germline V gene sequence: CDR1 SGHAT, CDR2 FQNNGV. CDR3 length equals 17 residues. CDR3 loop: CASSLGLAGGFQETQYF. The CDR3, as DNA: TGTGCCAGCAGCCTTGGACTAGCGGGGGGATTCCAAGAGACCCAGTACTTC.

This chain uses TRBV28 with TRBJ2-7; 11 bases map to TRBD1. The ends lost 2 bases at V and 1 base at J; junction bases unmatched: 4. This CDR3 has 16 amino acids. Germline CDR1 reads MDHEN; CDR2 reads SYDVKM. Here the CDR3 DNA reads TGTGCCAGCAGTTTAGGGGACAGGGGGTTGTCCTACGAGCAGTACTTC. Translation: CASSLGDRGLSYEQYF.

This chain links TRBV4-2 with TRBJ2-1; the D gene could be TRBD1 or TRBD2 (5 bases each). The V gene lost 1 base and the J gene lost 8 bases, with 24 bases spanning the gap. The germline V gene encodes CDR1 LGHNA and CDR2 YNFKEQ. The CDR3 is 18 residues long. The CDR3: CASSQAIEGPPGYDEQFF. CDR3 bases: TGTGCCAGCAGCCAAGCGATCGAGGGACCCCCGGGTTATGATGAGCAGTTCTTC.

The chain links TRBV14 to TRBJ2-7; unclear D gene. The V end lost 1 base, the J end lost 1 base, and 8 bases lay between the germline ends. This CDR3 is built from 14 residues. The germline V gene has CDR1 SGHDN and CDR2 FVKESK. This CDR3 is CASSQGVGSYEQYF. CDR3 nucleotide sequence: TGTGCCAGCAGCCAAGGGGTGGGTTCCTACGAGCAGTACTTC. The complete variable domain, with remaining parts taken from reference TRBV14 and TRBJ2-7, reads EAGVTQFPSHSVIEKGQTVTLRCDPISGHDNLYWYRRVMGKEIKFLLHFVKESKQDESGMPNNRFLAERTGGTYSTLKVQPAELEDSGVYFCASSQGVGSYEQYFGPGTRLTVT.

This chain uses TRBV6-5 with TRBJ1-2, with D unresolved. The length of the CDR3 is 16 residues. V dropped 0 bases and J dropped 4 bases, with 15 bases sitting between them. CDR1 and CDR2 from the germline V gene are MNHEY and SVGAGI. CDR3 DNA: TGTGCCAGCAGTTACTCGAATCATCCGGCGCCCTATGGCTACACCTTC. Translation: CASSYSNHPAPYGYTF.

V and J are TRBV5-4 and TRBJ1-2, with a weak D call TRBD1 (6 bases). V was trimmed by 4 bases and J by 3 bases, leaving 16 bases between them. CDR3 length equals 15 residues. Germline CDR1 is SGHNT and CDR2 is YYREEE (reference sequence). The CDR3 DNA follows: TGTGCCAGCAGCGCAGGACGACGGACAGACTATGGCTACACCTTC. Its translation: CASSAGRRTDYGYTF.